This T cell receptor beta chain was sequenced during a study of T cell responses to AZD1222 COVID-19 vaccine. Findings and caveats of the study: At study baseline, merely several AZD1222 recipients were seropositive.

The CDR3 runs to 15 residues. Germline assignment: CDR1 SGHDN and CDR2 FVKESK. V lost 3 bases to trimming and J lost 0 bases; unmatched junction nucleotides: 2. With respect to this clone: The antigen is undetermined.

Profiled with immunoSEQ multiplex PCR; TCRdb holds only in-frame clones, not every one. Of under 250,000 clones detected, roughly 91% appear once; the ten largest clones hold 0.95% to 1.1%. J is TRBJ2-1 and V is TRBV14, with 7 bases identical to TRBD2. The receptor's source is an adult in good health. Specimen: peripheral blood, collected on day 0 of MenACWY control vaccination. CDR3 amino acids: CASSHGGSSYNEQFF. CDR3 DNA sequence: TGTGCCAGCAGCCATGGCGGGAGCTCCTACAATGAGCAGTTCTTC.